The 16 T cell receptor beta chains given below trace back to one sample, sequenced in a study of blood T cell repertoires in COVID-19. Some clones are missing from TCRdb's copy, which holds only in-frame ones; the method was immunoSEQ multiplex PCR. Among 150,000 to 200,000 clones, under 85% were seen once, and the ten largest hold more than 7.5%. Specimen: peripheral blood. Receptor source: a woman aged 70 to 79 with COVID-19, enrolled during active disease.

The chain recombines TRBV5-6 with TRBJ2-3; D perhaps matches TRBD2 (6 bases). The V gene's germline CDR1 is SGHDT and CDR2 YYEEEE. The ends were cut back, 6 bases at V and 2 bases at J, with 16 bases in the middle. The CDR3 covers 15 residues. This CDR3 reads CASINLGLSTDTQYF. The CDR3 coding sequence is TGTGCCAGCATCAACCTAGGACTATCCACAGATACGCAGTATTTT.

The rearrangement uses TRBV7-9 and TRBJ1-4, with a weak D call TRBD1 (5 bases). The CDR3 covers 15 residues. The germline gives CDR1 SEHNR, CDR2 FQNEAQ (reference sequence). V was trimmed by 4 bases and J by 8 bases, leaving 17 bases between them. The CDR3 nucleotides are TGTGCCAGCAGCTCTGACAGTTGGTTAAACGAAAAACTGTTTTTT. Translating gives CASSSDSWLNEKLFF.

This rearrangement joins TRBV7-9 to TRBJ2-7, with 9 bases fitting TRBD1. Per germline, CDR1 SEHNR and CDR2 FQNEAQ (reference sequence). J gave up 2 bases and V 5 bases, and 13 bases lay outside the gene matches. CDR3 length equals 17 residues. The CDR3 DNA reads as TGTGCCAGCAGCCTATGGGGGGGGACAGGGATGACCTACGAGCAGTACTTC. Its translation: CASSLWGGTGMTYEQYF.

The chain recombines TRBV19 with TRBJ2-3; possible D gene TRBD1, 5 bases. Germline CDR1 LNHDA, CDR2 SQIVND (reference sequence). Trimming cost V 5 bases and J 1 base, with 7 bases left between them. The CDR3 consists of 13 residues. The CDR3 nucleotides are TGTGCCAGTAGTGAAGGGGGCACAGATACGCAGTATTTT. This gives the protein CASSEGGTDTQYF.

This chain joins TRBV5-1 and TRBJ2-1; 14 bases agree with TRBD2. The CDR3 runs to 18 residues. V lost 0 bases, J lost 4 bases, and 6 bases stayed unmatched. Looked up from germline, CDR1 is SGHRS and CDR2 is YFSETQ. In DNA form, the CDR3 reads TGCGCCAGCAGCTTGGGACTAGCGGGAGGGCCTCGGTACAATGAGCAGTTCTTC. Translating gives CASSLGLAGGPRYNEQFF.

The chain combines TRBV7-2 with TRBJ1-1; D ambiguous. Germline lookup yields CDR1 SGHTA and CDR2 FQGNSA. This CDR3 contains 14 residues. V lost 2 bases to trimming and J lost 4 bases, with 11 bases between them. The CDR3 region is CASSLIRSGTEAFF. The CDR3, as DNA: TGTGCCAGCAGCTTAATTCGATCGGGCACTGAAGCTTTCTTT.

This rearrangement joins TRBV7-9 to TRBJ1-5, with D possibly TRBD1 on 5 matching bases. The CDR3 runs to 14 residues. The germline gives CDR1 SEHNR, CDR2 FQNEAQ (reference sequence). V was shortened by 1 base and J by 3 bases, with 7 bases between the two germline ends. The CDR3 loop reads CASSLGDFNQPQHF. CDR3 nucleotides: TGTGCCAGCAGCTTAGGGGACTTCAATCAGCCCCAGCATTTT.

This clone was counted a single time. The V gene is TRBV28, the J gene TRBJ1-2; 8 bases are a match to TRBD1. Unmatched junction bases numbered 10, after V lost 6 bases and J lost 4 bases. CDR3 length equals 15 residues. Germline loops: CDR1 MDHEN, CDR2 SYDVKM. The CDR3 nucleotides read TGTGCCAGCAGACCCGGACAGGGAGGCTCCTATGGCTACACCTTC. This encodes CASRPGQGGSYGYTF.

CDR3 DNA sequence: TGTGCCAGCAACCCAGCGGGAGAGGAGACCCAGTACTTC. Translation gives CASNPAGEETQYF. The chain combines TRBV6-5 with TRBJ2-5; TRBD2 matches 8 bases. Germline V gives CDR1 MNHEY, CDR2 SVGAGI. The trim removed 7 bases at V and 5 bases at J, leaving 6 bases unmatched. The CDR3 covers 13 residues.

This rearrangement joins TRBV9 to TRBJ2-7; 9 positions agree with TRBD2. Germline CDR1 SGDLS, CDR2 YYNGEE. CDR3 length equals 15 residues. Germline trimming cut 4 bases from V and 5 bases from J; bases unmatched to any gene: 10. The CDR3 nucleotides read TGTGCCAGCAGCCCTTCCGGGACTAGCCTGCACGAGCAGTACTTC. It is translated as CASSPSGTSLHEQYF. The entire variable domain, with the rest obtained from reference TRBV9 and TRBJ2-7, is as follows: DSGVTQTPKHLITATGQRVTLRCSPRSGDLSVYWYQQSLDQGLQFLIQYYNGEERAKGNILERFSAQQFPDLHSELNLSSLELGDSALYFCASSPSGTSLHEQYFGPGTRLTVT.

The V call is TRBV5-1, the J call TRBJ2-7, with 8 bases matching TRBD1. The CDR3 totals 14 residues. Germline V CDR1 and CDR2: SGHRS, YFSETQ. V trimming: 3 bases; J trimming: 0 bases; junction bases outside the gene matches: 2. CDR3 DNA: TGCGCCAGCAGCTCTGACAGGGGCTCCTACGAGCAGTACTTC. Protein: CASSSDRGSYEQYF.

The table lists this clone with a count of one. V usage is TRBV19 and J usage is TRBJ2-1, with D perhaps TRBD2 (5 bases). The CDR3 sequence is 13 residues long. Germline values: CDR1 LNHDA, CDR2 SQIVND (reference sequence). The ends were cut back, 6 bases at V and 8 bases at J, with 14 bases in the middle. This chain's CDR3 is CASRAFPRDEQFF. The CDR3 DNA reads TGTGCCAGTAGGGCTTTCCCGCGGGATGAGCAGTTCTTC.

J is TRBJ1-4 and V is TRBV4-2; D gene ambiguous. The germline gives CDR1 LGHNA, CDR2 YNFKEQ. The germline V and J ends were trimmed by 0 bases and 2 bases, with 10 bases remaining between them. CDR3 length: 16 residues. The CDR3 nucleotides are TGTGCCAGCAGCCAAGATTGGACTGATACTAATGAAAAACTGTTTTTT. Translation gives CASSQDWTDTNEKLFF.

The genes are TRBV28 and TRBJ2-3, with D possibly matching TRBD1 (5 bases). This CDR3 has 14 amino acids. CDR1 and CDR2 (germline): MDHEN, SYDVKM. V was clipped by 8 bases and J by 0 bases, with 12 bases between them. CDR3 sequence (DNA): TGTGCCAGCGGTGTTCAGGGAAGCACAGATACGCAGTATTTT. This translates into CASGVQGSTDTQYF.

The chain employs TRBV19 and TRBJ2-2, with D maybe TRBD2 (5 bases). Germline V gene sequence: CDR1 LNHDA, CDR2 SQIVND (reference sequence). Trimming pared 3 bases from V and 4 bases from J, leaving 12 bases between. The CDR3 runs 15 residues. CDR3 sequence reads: CASSMKRAVTGELFF. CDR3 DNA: TGTGCCAGTAGTATGAAAAGAGCGGTCACCGGGGAGCTGTTTTTT.

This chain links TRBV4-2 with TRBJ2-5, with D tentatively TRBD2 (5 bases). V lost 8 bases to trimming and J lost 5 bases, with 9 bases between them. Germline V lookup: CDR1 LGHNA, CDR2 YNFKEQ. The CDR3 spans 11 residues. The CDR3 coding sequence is TGTGCCAGCCACTCGGGGGAGACCCAGTACTTC. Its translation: CASHSGETQYF.